The 18 T cell receptor beta chains reported below all come from one sample, sequenced in a study of control samples from healthy donors and cancer patients. Assay used: immunoSEQ multiplex PCR; TCRdb lists only in-frame clones, some missing. Of some 140,000 clones in the sample, roughly 90% were seen once. Sequencing was performed on PBMCs. The receptors were sampled from a man aged 45-65 years with head and neck cancer.

The chain joins TRBV28 to TRBJ1-5; tentatively, D is TRBD1 (5 bases). V was pared by 6 bases and J by 1 base, with 7 bases between. The CDR3 runs 13 residues. Germline V gives CDR1 MDHEN, CDR2 SYDVKM. The CDR3 DNA reads as TGTGCCAGCAGCCGGGACAGCAATCAGCCCCAGCATTTT. Encoded protein: CASSRDSNQPQHF.

There are a few counts of this clone. The chain carries TRBV4-1 and TRBJ1-5; no clear D gene. This CDR3 region has 17 residues. Per the germline V gene, CDR1 is MGHRA and CDR2 is YSYEKL. V lost 1 base, J lost 1 base, and 14 bases lay in between. CDR3 amino acids: CASSQVIAAASNQPQHF. The CDR3, as DNA: TGCGCCAGCAGCCAAGTAATCGCGGCGGCGAGCAATCAGCCCCAGCATTTT.

This clone was recorded once. V and J are TRBV3-1 (or the pseudogene TRBV3-2) and TRBJ1-1; D remains unclear. There are 13 residues in the CDR3. Germline CDR1 LGHDT, CDR2 YNNKEL (reference sequence). Deletions cut 2 bases from V and 3 bases from J, with 7 bases between. The CDR3: CASSQTKDTEAFF. CDR3 nucleotides: TGTGCCAGCAGCCAAACAAAGGACACTGAAGCTTTCTTT.

This clone was detected once. The J gene is TRBJ2-7, the V gene TRBV19, with 10 bases lining up with TRBD1. Germline V lookup: CDR1 LNHDA, CDR2 SQIVND (reference sequence). CDR3 length equals 13 residues. V gave up 7 bases and J gave up 4 bases; unmatched junction bases: 4. In DNA, the CDR3 is TGTGCCAGTAATTCGGGACAGGGGTACGAGCAGTACTTC. It translates to CASNSGQGYEQYF.

This clone was picked up one time. The chain couples TRBV24-1 to TRBJ2-3; D unresolved. This CDR3 has 12 amino acids. Germline CDR1 is KGHDR and CDR2 is SFDVKD. Trimming removed 4 bases from V and 3 bases from J, with 4 bases in between. CDR3 coding DNA: TGTGCCACCAGTGACTGGACAGATACGCAGTATTTT. Its translation is CATSDWTDTQYF.

The gene calls are TRBV14 and TRBJ2-7; weak D call: TRBD2 (5 bases). Germline V gives CDR1 SGHDN, CDR2 FVKESK. This CDR3 comprises 12 residues. V was clipped by 5 bases and J by 5 bases, with 10 bases between them. The CDR3 nucleotides are TGTGCCAGCAGCTCAACTAGGCACGAGCAGTACTTC. Translation gives CASSSTRHEQYF.

The chain recombines TRBV6-1 with TRBJ2-6; D gene uncertain. The V end lost 3 bases, the J end lost 2 bases, and 8 bases lay between the germline ends. CDR3 size: 15 residues. Germline loops: CDR1 MNHNS, CDR2 SASEGT. The CDR3 is CASSDRTAGANVLTF. CDR3 in DNA: TGTGCCAGCAGTGACAGGACCGCTGGGGCCAACGTCCTGACTTTC.

The rearrangement joins TRBV7-9 to TRBJ1-4; a possible D gene is TRBD1 (5 bases). Germline V lookup: CDR1 SEHNR, CDR2 FQNEAQ (reference sequence). The CDR3 extends over 15 amino acids. V lost 2 bases and J 0 bases, leaving 7 bases between the germline ends. CDR3 nucleotides: TGTGCCAGCAGCTTACAGGGAGCAACTAATGAAAAACTGTTTTTT. This encodes CASSLQGATNEKLFF.

This chain joins TRBV28 and TRBJ1-4; D is ambiguous. There are 12 residues in the CDR3. CDR1 MDHEN and CDR2 SYDVKM come from the germline V gene. V was pared by 5 bases and J by 4 bases, with 5 bases between. DNA for the CDR3: TGTGCCAGCAGTGGCCATAATGAAAAACTGTTTTTT. Amino acids: CASSGHNEKLFF.

The rearrangement uses TRBV6-5 and TRBJ1-3; 7 bases map to TRBD1. V lost 4 bases and J lost 3; bases outside the gene matches: 3. The germline V gene encodes CDR1 MNHEY and CDR2 SVGAGI. The CDR3 is 14 residues long. This chain's CDR3 is CASSFDRDGNTIYF. The CDR3 region has the DNA TGTGCCAGCAGTTTCGACAGGGATGGAAACACCATATATTTT.

The chain has TRBV9 and TRBJ2-1; no definite D call. Deletions cut 0 bases from V and 7 bases from J, with 5 bases between. The CDR3 sequence is 12 residues long. In germline, CDR1 is SGDLS, CDR2 YYNGEE. The CDR3 reads CASSVDGNEQFF. The CDR3 nucleotides read TGTGCCAGCAGCGTAGACGGGAATGAGCAGTTCTTC.

The rearrangement joins TRBV6-5 to TRBJ1-2; 8 bases map to TRBD1. Germline CDR1 is MNHEY and CDR2 is SVGAGI. CDR3 size: 13 residues. With V trimmed by 10 bases and J by 7 bases, 11 bases remained unmatched. The CDR3 protein is CATRTGLAPGYTF. In DNA form, the CDR3 reads TGTGCCACTCGGACAGGGTTGGCTCCTGGCTACACCTTC.

V usage is TRBV6-5 and J usage is TRBJ1-2; D ambiguous. CDR1 MNHEY and CDR2 SVGAGI come from the germline V gene. V gave up 8 bases and J gave up 0 bases, with 16 bases separating them. The CDR3 contains 15 residues. DNA of the CDR3: TGTGCCAGCCAGGCAGGTCCGATAGCTAACTATGGCTACACCTTC. It yields the protein CASQAGPIANYGYTF.

On this clone: The junction does not match germline at one end; this may be a read error. The gene calls are TRBV7-9 and TRBJ1-2; 9 bases match TRBD1. The CDR3 runs 16 residues. Germline V lookup: CDR1 SEHNR, CDR2 FQNEAQ (reference sequence). The CDR3 loop reads CASSETGGSEDYGYTF. CDR3 sequence (DNA): TGTGCCAGCAGCGAAACAGGGGGCTCGGAGGACTATGGCTACACTTTC. Looking up the rest from reference TRBV7-9 and TRBJ1-2 gives the full variable domain: DTGVSQNPRHKITKRGQNVTFRCDPISEHNRLYWYRQTLGQGPEFLTYFQNEAQLEKSRLLSDRFSAERPKGSFSTLEIQRTEQGDSAMYLCASSETGGSEDYGYTFGSGTRLTVV.

This clone showed up just a few times. This chain uses TRBV6-5 with TRBJ2-1; D unresolved. With 6 bases removed from V and 0 bases from J, the gap between germline ends came to 6 bases. The CDR3 has 13 amino acids. CDR1 is MNHEY, CDR2 SVGAGI, per germline. CDR3 in amino acids: CASSDTSYNEQFF. For the CDR3, the DNA is TGTGCCAGCAGCGACACCTCCTACAATGAGCAGTTCTTC.

V is TRBV18 and J is TRBJ2-1; 7 positions agree with TRBD1. CDR1 is KGHSH, CDR2 LQKENI, per germline. The CDR3 has 16 amino acids. V shed 3 bases, J shed 4 bases, and the junction held 9 bases outside the gene matches. The CDR3 spells CASSPPSLGQYNEQFF. The CDR3 DNA follows: TGTGCCAGCTCACCTCCCTCCCTGGGACAGTACAATGAGCAGTTCTTC.

The gene calls are TRBV7-9 and TRBJ2-7; 10 nucleotides match TRBD2. In germline, CDR1 is SEHNR, CDR2 FQNEAQ (reference sequence). The CDR3 consists of 14 residues. V trimming: 1 base; J trimming: 4 bases; junction bases outside the gene matches: 1. The CDR3 is CASSLVAGGYEQYF. DNA for the CDR3: TGTGCCAGCAGCTTAGTAGCGGGGGGTTACGAGCAGTACTTC.

The genes are TRBV24-1 and TRBJ1-6; D is unresolved. Germline assignment: CDR1 KGHDR and CDR2 SFDVKD. This CDR3 comprises 17 residues. Trimming left V 1 base short and J 0 bases short, with 9 bases between. Here the CDR3 DNA reads TGTGCCACCAGTGATTTTGAGAGGTTCTCCTATAATTCACCCCTCCACTTT. Translating it yields CATSDFERFSYNSPLHF.